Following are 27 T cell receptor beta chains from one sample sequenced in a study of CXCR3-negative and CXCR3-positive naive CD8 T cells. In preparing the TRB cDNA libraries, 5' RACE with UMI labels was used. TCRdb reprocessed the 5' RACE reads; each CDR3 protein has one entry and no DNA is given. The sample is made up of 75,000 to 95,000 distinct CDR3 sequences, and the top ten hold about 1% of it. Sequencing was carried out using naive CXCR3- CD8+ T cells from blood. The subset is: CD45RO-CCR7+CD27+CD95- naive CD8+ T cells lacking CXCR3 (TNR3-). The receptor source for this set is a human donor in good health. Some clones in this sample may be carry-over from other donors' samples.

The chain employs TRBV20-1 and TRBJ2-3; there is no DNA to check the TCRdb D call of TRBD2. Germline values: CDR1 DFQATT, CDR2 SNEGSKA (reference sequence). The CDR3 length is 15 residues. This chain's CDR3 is CSARGAGAGTDTQYF.

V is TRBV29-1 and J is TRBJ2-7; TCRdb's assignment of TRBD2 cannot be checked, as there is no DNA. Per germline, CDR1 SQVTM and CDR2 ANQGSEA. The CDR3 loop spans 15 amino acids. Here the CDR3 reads CSVEVFGTSGYEQYF.

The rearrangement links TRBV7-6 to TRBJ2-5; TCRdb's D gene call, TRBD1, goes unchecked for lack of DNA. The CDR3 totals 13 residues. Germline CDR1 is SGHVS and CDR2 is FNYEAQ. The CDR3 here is CASSWDPEGTQYF.

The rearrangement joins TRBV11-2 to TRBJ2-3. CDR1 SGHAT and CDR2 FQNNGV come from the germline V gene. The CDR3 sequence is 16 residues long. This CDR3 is CASSLVKTSTEDTQYF.

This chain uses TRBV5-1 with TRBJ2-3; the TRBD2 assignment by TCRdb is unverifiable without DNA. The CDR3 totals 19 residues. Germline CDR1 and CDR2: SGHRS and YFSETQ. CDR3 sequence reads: CASSSLLAGGSVDTDTQYF.

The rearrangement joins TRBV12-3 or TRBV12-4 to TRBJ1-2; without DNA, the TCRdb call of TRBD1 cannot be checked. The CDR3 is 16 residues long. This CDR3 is CASSRAVTGGVFGYTF.

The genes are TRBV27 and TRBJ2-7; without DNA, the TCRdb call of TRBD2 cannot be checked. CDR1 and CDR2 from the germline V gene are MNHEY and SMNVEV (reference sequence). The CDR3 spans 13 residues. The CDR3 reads CASSFSGSHEQYF.

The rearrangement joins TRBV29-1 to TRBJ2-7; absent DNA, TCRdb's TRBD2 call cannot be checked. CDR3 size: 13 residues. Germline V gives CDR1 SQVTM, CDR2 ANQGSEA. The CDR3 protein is CSVVTSGSYEQYF.

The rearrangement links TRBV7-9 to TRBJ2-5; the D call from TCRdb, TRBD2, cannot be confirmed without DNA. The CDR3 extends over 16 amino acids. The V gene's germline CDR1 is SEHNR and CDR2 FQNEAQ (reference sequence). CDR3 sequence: CASSPRTSGALMGQYF.

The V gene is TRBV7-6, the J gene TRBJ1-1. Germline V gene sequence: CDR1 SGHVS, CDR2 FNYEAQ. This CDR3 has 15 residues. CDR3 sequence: CASSLASGPNTEAFF.

The CDR3 is CASSPKQGTTYEQYF. The gene calls are TRBV4-1 and TRBJ2-7; the TRBD1 assignment by TCRdb is unverifiable without DNA. CDR3 size: 15 residues. From germline, CDR1 is MGHRA and CDR2 YSYEKL.

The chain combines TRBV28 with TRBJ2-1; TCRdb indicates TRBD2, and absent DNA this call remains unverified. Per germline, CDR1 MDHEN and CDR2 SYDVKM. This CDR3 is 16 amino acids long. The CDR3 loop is CASRMLAGLSYNEQFF.

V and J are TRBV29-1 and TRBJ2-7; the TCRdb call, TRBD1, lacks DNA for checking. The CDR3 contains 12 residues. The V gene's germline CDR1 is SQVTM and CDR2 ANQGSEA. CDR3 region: CSVEPGTNEQYF.

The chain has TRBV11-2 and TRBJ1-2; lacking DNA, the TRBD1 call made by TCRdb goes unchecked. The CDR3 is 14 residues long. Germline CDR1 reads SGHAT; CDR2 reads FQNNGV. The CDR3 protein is CASIPSPGSYGYTF.

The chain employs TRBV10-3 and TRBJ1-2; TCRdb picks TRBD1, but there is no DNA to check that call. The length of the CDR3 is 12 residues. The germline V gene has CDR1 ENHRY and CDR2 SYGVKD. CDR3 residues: CAIKDSGYGYTF.

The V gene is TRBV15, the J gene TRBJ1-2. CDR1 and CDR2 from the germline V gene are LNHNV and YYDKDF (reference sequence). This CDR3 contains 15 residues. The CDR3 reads CATSRDQDPGYGYTF.

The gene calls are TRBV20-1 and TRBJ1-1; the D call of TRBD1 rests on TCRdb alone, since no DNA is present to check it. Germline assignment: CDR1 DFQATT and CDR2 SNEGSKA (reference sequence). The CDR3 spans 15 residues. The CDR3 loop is CSARDQPGRNTEAFF.

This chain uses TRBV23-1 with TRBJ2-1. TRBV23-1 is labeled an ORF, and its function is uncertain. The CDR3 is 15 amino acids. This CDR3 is CASSQSGRRSYEQYF.

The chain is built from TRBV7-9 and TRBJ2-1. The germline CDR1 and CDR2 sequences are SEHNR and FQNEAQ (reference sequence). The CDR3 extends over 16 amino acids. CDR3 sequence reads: CASSPIDGGAYNEQFF.

The CDR3 here is CSVLITPDGSEQQYF. This rearrangement joins TRBV29-1 to TRBJ2-7; TCRdb designates TRBD1, a call that cannot be tested without DNA. The V gene's germline CDR1 is SQVTM and CDR2 ANQGSEA. The CDR3 totals 15 residues.

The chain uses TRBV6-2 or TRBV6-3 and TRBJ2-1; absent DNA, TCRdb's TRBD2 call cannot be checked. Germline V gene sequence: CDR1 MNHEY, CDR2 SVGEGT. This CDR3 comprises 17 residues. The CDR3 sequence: CASSYSPIGPDYNEQFF.

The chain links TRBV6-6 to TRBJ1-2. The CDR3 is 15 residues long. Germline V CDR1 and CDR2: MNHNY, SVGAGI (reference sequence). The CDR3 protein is CASSKGRRSDYGYTF.

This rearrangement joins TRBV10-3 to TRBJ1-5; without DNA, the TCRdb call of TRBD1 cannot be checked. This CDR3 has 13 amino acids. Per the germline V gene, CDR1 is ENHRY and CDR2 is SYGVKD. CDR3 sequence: CAISAEGSQPQHF.

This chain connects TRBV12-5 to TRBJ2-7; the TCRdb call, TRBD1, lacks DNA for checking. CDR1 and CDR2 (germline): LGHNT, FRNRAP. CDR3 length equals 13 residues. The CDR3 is CASGSGILYEQYF.

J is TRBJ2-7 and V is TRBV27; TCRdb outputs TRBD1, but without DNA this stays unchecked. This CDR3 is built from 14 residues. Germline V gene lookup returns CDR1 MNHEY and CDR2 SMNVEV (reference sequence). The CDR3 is CASSLGTGHYEQYF.

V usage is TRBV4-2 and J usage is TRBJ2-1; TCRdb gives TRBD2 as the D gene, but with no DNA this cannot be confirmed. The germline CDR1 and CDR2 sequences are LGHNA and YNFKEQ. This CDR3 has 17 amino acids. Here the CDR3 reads CASSQKGGLAGYNEQFF.

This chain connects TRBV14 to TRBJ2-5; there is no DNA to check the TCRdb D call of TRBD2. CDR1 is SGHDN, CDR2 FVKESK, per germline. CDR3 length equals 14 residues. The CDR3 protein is CASSQAGTTGTQYF.